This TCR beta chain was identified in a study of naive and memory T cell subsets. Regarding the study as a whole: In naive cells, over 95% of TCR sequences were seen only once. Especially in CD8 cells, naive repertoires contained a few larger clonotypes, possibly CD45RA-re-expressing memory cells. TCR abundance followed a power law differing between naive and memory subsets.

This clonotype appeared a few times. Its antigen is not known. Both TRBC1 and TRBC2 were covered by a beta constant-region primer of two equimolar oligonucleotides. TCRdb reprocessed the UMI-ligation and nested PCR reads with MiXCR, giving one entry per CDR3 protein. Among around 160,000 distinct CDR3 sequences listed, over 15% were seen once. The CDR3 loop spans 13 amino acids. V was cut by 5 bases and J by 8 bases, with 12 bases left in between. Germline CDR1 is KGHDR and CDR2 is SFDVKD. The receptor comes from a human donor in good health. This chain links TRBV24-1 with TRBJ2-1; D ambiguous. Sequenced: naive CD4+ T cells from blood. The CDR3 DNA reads TGTGCCACCAGTGGTACCCACCTCGATGAGCAGTTCTTC. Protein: CATSGTHLDEQFF.